Listed below are T cell receptor beta chains from one sample, sequenced in a study of metastatic and nonmetastatic thyroid tumors. TCRdb re-clonotyped the PCR reads via MiXCR. The sample includes tens of thousands of clones, 16% of them seen just once. The sequenced sample consisted of blood. The receptors come from a female donor with papillary thyroid cancer or a benign thyroid nodule (not recorded which). Some clones in this sample may be carry-over from other donors' samples. Both conserved end residues are part of each CDR3. D genes are given only for firm matches. Clone size appears in some rows only: once, few, many, or a class for an expanded clone.

abundance,v_gene,d_gene,j_gene,CDR3aa,CDR3nt
.,TRBV27,.,TRBJ2-5,CASSPTGVWRQDTQYF,TGTGCCAGCAGTCCGACGGGGGTTTGGCGCCAAGATACCCAGTACTTC
many,TRBV5-4,TRBD1,TRBJ1-2,CASSSTGAYGYTF,TGTGCCAGCAGCTCGACAGGGGCCTATGGCTACACCTTC
medium-sized,TRBV6-1,.,TRBJ2-1,CASSSRSYSYNEQFF,TGTGCCAGCAGTTCGCGGAGCTATTCCTACAATGAGCAGTTCTTC
many,TRBV7-6,TRBD1,TRBJ1-6,CASSHTTGGNSYNSPLHF,TGTGCCAGCAGCCATACGACAGGGGGCAATTCTTATAATTCACCCCTCCACTTT
few,TRBV28,.,TRBJ1-5,CASSSGHISNQPQHF,TGTGCCAGCAGTTCTGGACACATTAGCAATCAGCCCCAGCATTTT
.,TRBV4-2,.,TRBJ2-7,CANSQGLGKGYEQYF,TGTGCCAACAGCCAAGGTCTGGGAAAAGGCTACGAGCAGTACTTC
many,TRBV6-1,TRBD1,TRBJ1-2,CASSRNAQGAHGYTF,TGTGCCAGCAGTAGAAACGCACAGGGGGCCCATGGCTACACCTTC
few,TRBV6-2/TRBV6-3,.,TRBJ1-2,CASGGQYGYTF,TGTGCCAGCGGCGGGCAGTATGGCTACACCTTC
.,TRBV6-1,.,TRBJ1-6,CASMTANSPLHF,TGTGCCAGCATGACTGCTAATTCACCCCTCCACTTT
many,TRBV12-3/TRBV12-4,TRBD2,TRBJ2-3,CASSRLAGDTDTQYF,TGTGCCAGCAGTAGACTAGCGGGAGACACAGATACGCAGTATTTT
many,TRBV11-1,.,TRBJ2-1,CASSSRRSSYNEQFF,TGTGCCAGCAGCTCCCGGAGGTCCTCCTACAATGAGCAGTTCTTC
many,TRBV9,.,TRBJ2-1,CASSVAWNEQFF,TGTGCCAGCAGCGTAGCCTGGAATGAGCAGTTCTTC
many,TRBV20-1,.,TRBJ2-5,CSAPGGRQGGETQYF,TGCAGTGCTCCGGGGGGCCGACAGGGTGGGGAGACCCAGTACTTC
few,TRBV3-1,TRBD2,TRBJ2-3,CASSQGETSGSDGDTQYF,TGTGCCAGCAGCCAAGGGGAGACTAGCGGGAGTGACGGAGATACGCAGTATTTT
few,TRBV20-1,TRBD2,TRBJ2-3,CSARPRGTSKNTQYF,TGCAGTGCTAGACCTAGGGGGACTAGCAAGAACACGCAGTATTTT
many,TRBV29-1,.,TRBJ2-3,CSVGTPSRATDTQYF,TGCAGCGTAGGGACTCCCTCTAGGGCCACAGATACGCAGTATTTT
many,TRBV9,.,TRBJ1-1,CASSVAVGTGTEAFF,TGTGCCAGCAGCGTAGCGGTAGGAACGGGCACTGAAGCTTTCTTT
.,TRBV28,.,TRBJ2-3,CASIFVADAVPQYF,TGTGCCAGCATTTTTGTAGCGGACGCAGTACCGCAGTATTTT
.,TRBV6-1,.,TRBJ1-3,CAAARGDSHGNTIQF,TGTGCCGCGGCGAGAGGGGACTCTCACGGAAACACCATACAATTT
few,TRBV30,.,TRBJ2-7,CAWSVSTGDRYEQYF,TGTGCCTGGAGTGTATCTACAGGTGATAGGTACGAGCAGTACTTC
.,TRBV2,TRBD2,TRBJ2-3,CASKASGICVTDTQYF,TGTGCCAGCAAAGCTAGCGGGATCTGCGTCACAGATACGCAGTATTTT
.,TRBV18,.,TRBJ2-7,CASSLGLAYEQYF,TGTGCCAGCTCCCTCGGACTGGCCTACGAGCAGTACTTC
many,TRBV20-1,.,TRBJ1-1,CSASPRDGGMAFF,TGCAGTGCGTCCCCCCGGGACGGAGGTATGGCTTTCTTT
few,TRBV18,.,TRBJ2-4,CASSPPGNIQYF,TGTGCCAGCTCACCACCAGGGAACATTCAGTACTTC
many,TRBV27,.,TRBJ1-5,CASGREGQPQHF,TGTGCCAGCGGAAGGGAAGGTCAGCCCCAGCATTTT
few,TRBV6-1,TRBD1,TRBJ2-5,CASSRGQETQYF,TGTGCCAGCAGCAGGGGGCAAGAGACCCAGTACTTC
.,TRBV9,TRBD2,TRBJ2-5,CASSAGTSVAPSQETQYF,TGTGCCAGCAGCGCAGGGACTAGCGTAGCCCCCTCCCAAGAGACCCAGTACTTC
many,TRBV4-2,.,TRBJ2-1,CASSQVEEQFF,TGTGCCAGCAGCCAAGTTGAGGAGCAGTTCTTC
once,TRBV11-2,TRBD1,TRBJ1-6,CASSLGQGARNSPLHF,TGTGCCAGCAGCTTAGGTCAGGGGGCGCGTAATTCACCCCTCCACTTT
.,TRBV7-2,TRBD2,TRBJ2-7,CASSSGASGSHEQYF,TGTGCCAGCAGCTCGGGGGCTAGCGGGTCCCACGAGCAGTACTTC
many,TRBV7-3,TRBD1,TRBJ2-3,CASSRDRQDTQYF,TGTGCCAGCAGCCGGGACAGACAAGATACGCAGTATTTT
many,TRBV5-6,TRBD1,TRBJ2-1,CASSPNRGREQFF,TGTGCCAGCAGCCCCAACAGGGGGCGTGAGCAGTTCTTC
few,TRBV20-1,.,TRBJ1-5,CSANPGYNQPQHF,TGCAGTGCTAATCCGGGATACAATCAGCCCCAGCATTTT
many,TRBV6-1,TRBD2,TRBJ2-1,CANSRGGTYNEQFF,TGTGCCAACTCCCGGGGAGGGACCTACAATGAGCAGTTCTTC
.,TRBV6-1,.,TRBJ1-1,CASSNRDPEAFF,TGTGCCAGCAGCAACAGGGACCCTGAAGCTTTCTTT
many,TRBV28,.,TRBJ2-3,CASILVADAGPQYF,.
many,TRBV27,TRBD1,TRBJ2-7,CASSSPGTGFYEQYF,TGTGCCAGCAGTTCCCCCGGGACAGGGTTCTACGAGCAGTACTTC
.,TRBV5-1,.,TRBJ2-5,CASSPTGGPGGETQYF,TGCGCCAGCAGCCCGACCGGGGGGCCAGGGGGTGAGACCCAGTACTTC
.,TRBV9,.,TRBJ2-2,CASSLSGTNTGELFF,TGTGCCAGCAGCTTATCGGGAACGAACACCGGGGAGCTGTTTTTT
.,TRBV6-1,.,TRBJ1-3,CASSQREQGWGNTIYF,TGTGCCAGCAGTCAACGGGAACAGGGTTGGGGAAACACCATATATTTT
.,TRBV7-9,.,TRBJ2-3,CASSFESTDEQYF,TGTGCCAGCAGCTTCGAGTCAACAGATGAGCAGTATTTT
.,TRBV6-1,.,TRBJ1-6,CASMAGFNSPLHF,TGTGCCAGCATGGCAGGGTTTAATTCACCCCTCCACTTT